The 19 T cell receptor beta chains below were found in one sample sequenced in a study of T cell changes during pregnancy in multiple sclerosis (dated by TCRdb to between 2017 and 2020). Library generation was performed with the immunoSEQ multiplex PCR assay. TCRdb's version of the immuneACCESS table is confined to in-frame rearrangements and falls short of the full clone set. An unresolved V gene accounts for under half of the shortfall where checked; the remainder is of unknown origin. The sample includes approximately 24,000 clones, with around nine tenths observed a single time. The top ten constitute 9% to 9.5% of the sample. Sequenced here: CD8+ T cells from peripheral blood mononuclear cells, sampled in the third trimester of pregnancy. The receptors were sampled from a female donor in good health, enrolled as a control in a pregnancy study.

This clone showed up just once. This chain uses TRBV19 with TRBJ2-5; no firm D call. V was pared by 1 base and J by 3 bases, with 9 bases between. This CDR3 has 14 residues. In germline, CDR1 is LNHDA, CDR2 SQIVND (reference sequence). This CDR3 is CASSIVGRKETQYF. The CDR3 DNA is TGTGCCAGTAGTATAGTCGGCAGGAAAGAGACCCAGTACTTC.

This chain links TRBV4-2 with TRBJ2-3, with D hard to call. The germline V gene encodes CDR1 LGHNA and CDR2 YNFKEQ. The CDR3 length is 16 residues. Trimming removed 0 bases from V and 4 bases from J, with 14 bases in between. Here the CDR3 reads CASSQEPSGTADTQYF. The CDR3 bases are TGTGCCAGCAGCCAAGAGCCCTCGGGTACGGCAGATACGCAGTATTTT.

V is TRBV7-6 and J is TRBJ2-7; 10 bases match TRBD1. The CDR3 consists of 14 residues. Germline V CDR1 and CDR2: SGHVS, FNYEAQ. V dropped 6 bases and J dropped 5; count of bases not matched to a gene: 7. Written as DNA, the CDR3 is TGTGCCAGCAGTCCAGGGACAGGGGTCAACGAGCAGTACTTC. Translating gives CASSPGTGVNEQYF.

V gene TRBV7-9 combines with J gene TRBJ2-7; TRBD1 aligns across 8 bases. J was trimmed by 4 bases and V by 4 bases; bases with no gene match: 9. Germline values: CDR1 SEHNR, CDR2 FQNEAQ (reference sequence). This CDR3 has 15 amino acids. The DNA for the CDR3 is TGTGCCAGCAGCTCACCTTGGACAGGGAGGTACGAGCAGTACTTC. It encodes CASSSPWTGRYEQYF.

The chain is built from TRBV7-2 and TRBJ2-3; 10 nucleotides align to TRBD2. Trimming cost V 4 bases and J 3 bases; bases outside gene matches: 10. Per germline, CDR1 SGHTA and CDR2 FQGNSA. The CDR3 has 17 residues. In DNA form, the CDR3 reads TGTGCCAGCAGCTCCCAGCGGGGGGGCGGATTAACAGATACGCAGTATTTT. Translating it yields CASSSQRGGGLTDTQYF.

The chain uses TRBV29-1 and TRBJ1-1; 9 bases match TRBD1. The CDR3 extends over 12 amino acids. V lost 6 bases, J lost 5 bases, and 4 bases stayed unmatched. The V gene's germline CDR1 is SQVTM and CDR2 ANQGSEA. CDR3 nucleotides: TGCAGCGTCCCGACAGGGGGGACTGAAGCTTTCTTT. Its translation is CSVPTGGTEAFF. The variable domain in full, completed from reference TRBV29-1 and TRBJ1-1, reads SAVISQKPSRDICQRGTSLTIQCQVDSQVTMMFWYRQQPGQSLTLIATANQGSEATYESGFVIDKFPISRPNLTFSTLTVSNMSPEDSSIYLCSVPTGGTEAFFGQGTRLTVV.

The CDR3 bases are TGTGCCATCAGTGGGACAGGGGAATCTGGGGCCAACGTCCTGACTTTC. Its protein is CAISGTGESGANVLTF. This rearrangement joins TRBV10-3 to TRBJ2-6, with 9 bases fitting TRBD1. Germline V gene sequence: CDR1 ENHRY, CDR2 SYGVKD. Trimming cost V 4 bases and J 1 base; bases outside gene matches: 2. This CDR3 spans 16 amino acids.

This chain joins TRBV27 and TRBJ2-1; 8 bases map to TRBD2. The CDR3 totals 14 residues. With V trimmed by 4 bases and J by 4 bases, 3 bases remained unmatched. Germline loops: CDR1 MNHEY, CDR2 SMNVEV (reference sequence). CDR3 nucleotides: TGTGCCAGCAGTTCTAGCGGGCTATACAATGAGCAGTTCTTC. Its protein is CASSSSGLYNEQFF.

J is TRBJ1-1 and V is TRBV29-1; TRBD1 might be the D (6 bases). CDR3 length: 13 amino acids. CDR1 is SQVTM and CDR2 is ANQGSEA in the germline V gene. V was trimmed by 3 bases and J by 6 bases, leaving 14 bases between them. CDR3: CSVDWGGAAEAFF. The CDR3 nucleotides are TGCAGCGTTGATTGGGGGGGGGCGGCTGAAGCTTTCTTT.

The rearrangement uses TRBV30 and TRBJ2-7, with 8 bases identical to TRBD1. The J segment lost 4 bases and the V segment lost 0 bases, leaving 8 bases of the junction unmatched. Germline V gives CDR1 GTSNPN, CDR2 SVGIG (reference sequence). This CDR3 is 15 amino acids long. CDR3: CAWSVRSTGAYEQYF. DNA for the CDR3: TGTGCCTGGAGTGTAAGATCGACAGGGGCTTACGAGCAGTACTTC. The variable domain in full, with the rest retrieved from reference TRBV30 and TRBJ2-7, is SQTIHQWPATLVQPVGSPLSLECTVEGTSNPNLYWYRQAAGRGLQLLFYSVGIGQISSEVPQNLSASRPQDRQFILSSKKLLLSDSGFYLCAWSVRSTGAYEQYFGPGTRLTVT.

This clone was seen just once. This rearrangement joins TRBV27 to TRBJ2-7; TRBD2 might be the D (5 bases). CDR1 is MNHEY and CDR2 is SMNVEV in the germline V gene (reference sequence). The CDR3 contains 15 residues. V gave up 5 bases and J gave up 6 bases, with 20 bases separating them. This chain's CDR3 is CASSTGLGSLLEQYF. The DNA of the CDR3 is TGTGCCAGCAGTACCGGACTGGGCTCGCTTCTCGAGCAGTACTTC.

The CDR3 DNA is TGTGCCAGCAGCATGACACGAGACGAGCAGTACTTC. Protein: CASSMTRDEQYF. The V call is TRBV7-2, the J call TRBJ2-7, with D unclear. The V gene's germline CDR1 is SGHTA and CDR2 FQGNSA. CDR3 size: 12 residues. Trimming pared 5 bases from V and 5 bases from J, leaving 10 bases between.

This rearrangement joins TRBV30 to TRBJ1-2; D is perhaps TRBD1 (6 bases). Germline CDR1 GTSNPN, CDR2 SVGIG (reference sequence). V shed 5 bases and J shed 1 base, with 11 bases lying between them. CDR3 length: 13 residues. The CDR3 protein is CAWDTGSNYGYTF. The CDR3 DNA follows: TGTGCCTGGGATACAGGGAGTAACTATGGCTACACCTTC.

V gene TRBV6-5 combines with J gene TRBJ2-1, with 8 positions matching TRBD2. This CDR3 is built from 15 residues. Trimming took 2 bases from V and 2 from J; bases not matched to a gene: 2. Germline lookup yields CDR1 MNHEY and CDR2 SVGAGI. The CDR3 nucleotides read TGTGCCAGCAGTTACATAGCGGGACCCTACAATGAGCAGTTCTTC. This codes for CASSYIAGPYNEQFF.

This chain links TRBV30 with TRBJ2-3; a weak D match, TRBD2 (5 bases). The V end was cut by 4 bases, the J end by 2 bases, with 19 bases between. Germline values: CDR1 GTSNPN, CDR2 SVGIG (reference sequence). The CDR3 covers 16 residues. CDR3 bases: TGTGCCTGGACCCTGCGGGCCGAGACCTACACAGATACGCAGTATTTT. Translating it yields CAWTLRAETYTDTQYF. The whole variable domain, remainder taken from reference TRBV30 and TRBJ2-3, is SQTIHQWPATLVQPVGSPLSLECTVEGTSNPNLYWYRQAAGRGLQLLFYSVGIGQISSEVPQNLSASRPQDRQFILSSKKLLLSDSGFYLCAWTLRAETYTDTQYFGPGTRLTVL.

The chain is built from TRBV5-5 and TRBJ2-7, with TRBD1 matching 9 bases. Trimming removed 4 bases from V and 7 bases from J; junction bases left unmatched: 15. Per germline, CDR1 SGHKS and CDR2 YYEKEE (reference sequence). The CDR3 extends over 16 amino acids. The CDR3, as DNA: TGTGCCAGCAGCGCGTCGGACAGGGGACTTCTTTGGGAGCAGTACTTC. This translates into CASSASDRGLLWEQYF.

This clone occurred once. CDR3 protein: CASSERSSGGSKNIQYF. The DNA of the CDR3 is TGTGCCAGCAGCGAAAGAAGTAGCGGGGGGTCCAAAAACATTCAGTACTTC. The chain carries TRBV4-2 and TRBJ2-4; 10 bases align to TRBD2. The germline CDR1 and CDR2 sequences are LGHNA and YNFKEQ. V shed 5 bases, J shed 2 bases, and the junction held 9 bases outside the gene matches. The CDR3 contains 17 residues.

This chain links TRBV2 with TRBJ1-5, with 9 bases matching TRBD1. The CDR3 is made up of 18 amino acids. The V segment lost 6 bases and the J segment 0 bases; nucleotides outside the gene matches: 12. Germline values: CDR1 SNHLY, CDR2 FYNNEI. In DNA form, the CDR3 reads TGTGCCAGCAGCGGACGACAGGGGGGTAGATCTAGCAATCAGCCCCAGCATTTT. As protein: CASSGRQGGRSSNQPQHF.

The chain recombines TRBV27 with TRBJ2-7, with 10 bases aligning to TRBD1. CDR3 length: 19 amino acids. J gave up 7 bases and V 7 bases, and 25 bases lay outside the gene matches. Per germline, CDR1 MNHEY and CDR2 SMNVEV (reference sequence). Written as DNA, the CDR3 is TGTGCCAGCACCCCTTCCGGGACAGGGGCCCCCAGGGGGAAGGGGGAGCAGTACTTC. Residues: CASTPSGTGAPRGKGEQYF.